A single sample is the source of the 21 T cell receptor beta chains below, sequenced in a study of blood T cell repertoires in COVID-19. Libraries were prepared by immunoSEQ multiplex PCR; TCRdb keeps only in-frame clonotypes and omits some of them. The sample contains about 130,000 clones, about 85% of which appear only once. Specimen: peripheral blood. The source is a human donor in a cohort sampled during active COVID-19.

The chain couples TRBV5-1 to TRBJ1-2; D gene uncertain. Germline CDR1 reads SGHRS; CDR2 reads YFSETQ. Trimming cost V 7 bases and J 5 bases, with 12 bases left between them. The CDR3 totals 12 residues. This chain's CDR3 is CASYNRLYGYTF. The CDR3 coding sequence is TGCGCCAGCTATAATCGGTTATATGGCTACACCTTC.

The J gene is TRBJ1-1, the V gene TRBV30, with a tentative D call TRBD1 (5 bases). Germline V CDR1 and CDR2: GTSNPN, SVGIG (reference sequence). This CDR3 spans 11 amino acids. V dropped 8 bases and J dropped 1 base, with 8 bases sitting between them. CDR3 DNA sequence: TGTGCCGGGGGGGAGAACACTGAAGCTTTCTTT. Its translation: CAGGENTEAFF.

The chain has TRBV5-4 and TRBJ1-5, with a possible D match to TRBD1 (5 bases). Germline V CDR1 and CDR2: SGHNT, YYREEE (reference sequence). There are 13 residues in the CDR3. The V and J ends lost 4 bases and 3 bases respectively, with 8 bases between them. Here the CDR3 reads CASSLDINQPQHF. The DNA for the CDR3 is TGTGCCAGCAGCCTGGACATCAATCAGCCCCAGCATTTT.

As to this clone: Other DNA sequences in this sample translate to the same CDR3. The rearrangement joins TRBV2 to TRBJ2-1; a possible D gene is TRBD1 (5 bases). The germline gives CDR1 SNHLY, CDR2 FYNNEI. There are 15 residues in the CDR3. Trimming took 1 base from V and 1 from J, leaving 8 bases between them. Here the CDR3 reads CASSEGQSSYNEQFF. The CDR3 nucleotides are TGTGCCAGCAGTGAAGGACAGTCGTCCTACAATGAGCAGTTCTTC. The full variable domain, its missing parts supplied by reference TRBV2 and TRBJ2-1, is EPEVTQTPSHQVTQMGQEVILRCVPISNHLYFYWYRQILGQKVEFLVSFYNNEISEKSEIFDDQFSVERPDGSNFTLKIRSTKLEDSAMYFCASSEGQSSYNEQFFGPGTRLTVL.

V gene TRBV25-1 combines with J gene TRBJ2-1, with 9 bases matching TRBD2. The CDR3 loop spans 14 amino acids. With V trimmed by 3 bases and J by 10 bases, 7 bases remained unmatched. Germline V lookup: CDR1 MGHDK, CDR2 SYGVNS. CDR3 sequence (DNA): TGTGCCAGCAGTGACCCTAGCGGGACGAGGGAGCAGTTCTTC. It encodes CASSDPSGTREQFF. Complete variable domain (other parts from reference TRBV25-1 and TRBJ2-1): EADIYQTPRYLVIGTGKKITLECSQTMGHDKMYWYQQDPGMELHLIHYSYGVNSTEKGDLSSESTVSRIRTEHFPLTLESARPSHTSQYLCASSDPSGTREQFFGPGTRLTVL.

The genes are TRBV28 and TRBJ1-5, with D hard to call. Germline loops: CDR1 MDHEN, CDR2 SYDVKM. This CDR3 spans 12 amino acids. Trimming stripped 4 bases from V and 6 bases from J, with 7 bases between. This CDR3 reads CASSSIGQPQHF. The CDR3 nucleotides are TGTGCCAGCAGTTCAATCGGTCAGCCCCAGCATTTT.

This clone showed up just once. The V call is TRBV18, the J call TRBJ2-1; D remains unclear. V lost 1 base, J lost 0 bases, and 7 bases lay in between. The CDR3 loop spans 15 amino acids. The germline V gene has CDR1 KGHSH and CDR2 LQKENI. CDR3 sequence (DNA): TGTGCCAGCTCACCACTTGGGCTCTCCTACAATGAGCAGTTCTTC. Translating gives CASSPLGLSYNEQFF.

CDR3 DNA: TGCAGCGTCGAGGGGACTAGCGGCAATGAGCAGTTCTTC. This sequence encodes CSVEGTSGNEQFF. The chain couples TRBV29-1 to TRBJ2-1; TRBD2 matches 11 bases. The germline V gene has CDR1 SQVTM and CDR2 ANQGSEA. CDR3 length: 13 residues. The ends lost 6 bases at V and 6 bases at J; junction bases unmatched: 4.

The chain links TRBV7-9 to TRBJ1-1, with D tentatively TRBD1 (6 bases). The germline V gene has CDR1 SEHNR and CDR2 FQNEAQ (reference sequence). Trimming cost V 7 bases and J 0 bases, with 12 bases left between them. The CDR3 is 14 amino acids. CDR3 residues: CASNGQGLNTEAFF. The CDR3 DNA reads TGTGCCAGCAACGGCCAGGGGCTGAACACTGAAGCTTTCTTT.

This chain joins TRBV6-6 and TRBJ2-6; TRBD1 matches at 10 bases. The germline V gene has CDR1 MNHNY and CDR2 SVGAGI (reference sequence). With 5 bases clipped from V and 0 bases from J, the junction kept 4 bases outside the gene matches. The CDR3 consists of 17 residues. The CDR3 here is CASSPRDRGSGANVLTF. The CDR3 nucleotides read TGTGCCAGCAGTCCCCGGGACAGGGGCTCTGGGGCCAACGTCCTGACTTTC.

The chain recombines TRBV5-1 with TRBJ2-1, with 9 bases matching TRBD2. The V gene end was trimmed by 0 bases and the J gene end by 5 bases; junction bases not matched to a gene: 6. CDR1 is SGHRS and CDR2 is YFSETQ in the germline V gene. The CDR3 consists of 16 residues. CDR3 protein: CASSLATSGYNNEQFF. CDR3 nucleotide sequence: TGCGCCAGCAGCTTGGCGACTAGCGGCTATAACAATGAGCAGTTCTTC.

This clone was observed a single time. The CDR3 reads CASSSSLSGNTIYF. The CDR3 nucleotides are TGTGCCAGTAGTTCTTCCCTCTCTGGAAACACCATATATTTT. V and J are TRBV19 and TRBJ1-3; unclear D gene. The V gene lost 5 bases and the J gene lost 0 bases, with 8 bases spanning the gap. Germline V gives CDR1 LNHDA, CDR2 SQIVND (reference sequence). The CDR3 sequence is 14 residues long.

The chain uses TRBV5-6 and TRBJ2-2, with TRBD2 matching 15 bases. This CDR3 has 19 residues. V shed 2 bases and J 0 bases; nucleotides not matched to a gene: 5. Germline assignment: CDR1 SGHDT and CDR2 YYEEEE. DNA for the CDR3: TGTGCCAGCAGCTTCCGGACTAGCGGGAGGGTCACGAACACCGGGGAGCTGTTTTTT. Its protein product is CASSFRTSGRVTNTGELFF.

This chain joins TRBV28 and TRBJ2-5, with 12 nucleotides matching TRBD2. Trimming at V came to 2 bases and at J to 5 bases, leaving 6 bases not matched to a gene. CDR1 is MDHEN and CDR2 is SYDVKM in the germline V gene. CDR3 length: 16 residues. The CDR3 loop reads CASSLRASGRAETQYF. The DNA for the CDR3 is TGTGCCAGCAGTTTAAGGGCTAGCGGGAGGGCGGAGACCCAGTACTTC.

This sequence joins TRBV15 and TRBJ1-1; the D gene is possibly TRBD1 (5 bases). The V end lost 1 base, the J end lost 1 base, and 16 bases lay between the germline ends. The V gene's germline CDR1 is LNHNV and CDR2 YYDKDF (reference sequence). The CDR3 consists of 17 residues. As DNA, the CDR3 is TGTGCCACCAGCAGAGTTATCGCGGGGCGGGGGAACACTGAAGCTTTCTTT. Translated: CATSRVIAGRGNTEAFF. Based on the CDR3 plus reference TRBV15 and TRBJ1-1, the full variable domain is DAMVIQNPRYQVTQFGKPVTLSCSQTLNHNVMYWYQQKSSQAPKLLFHYYDKDFNNEADTPDNFQSRRPNTSFCFLDIRSPGLGDTAMYLCATSRVIAGRGNTEAFFGQGTRLTVV.

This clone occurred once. For the CDR3, the DNA is TGTGCCAGCAGCTTAACCGTTACCGACAGCTACGAGCAGTACTTC. This translates into CASSLTVTDSYEQYF. The rearrangement uses TRBV13 and TRBJ2-7, with a tentative D call TRBD1 (5 bases). The CDR3 length is 15 residues. Trimming left V 2 bases short and J 3 bases short, with 14 bases between. The V gene's germline CDR1 is PRHDT and CDR2 FYEKMQ (reference sequence).

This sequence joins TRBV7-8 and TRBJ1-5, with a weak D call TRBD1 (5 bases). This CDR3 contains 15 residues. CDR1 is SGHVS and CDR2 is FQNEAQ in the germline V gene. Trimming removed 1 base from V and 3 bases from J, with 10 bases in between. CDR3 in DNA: TGTGCCAGCAGCTTAGTTAGCAGGGACAATCAGCCCCAGCATTTT. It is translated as CASSLVSRDNQPQHF.

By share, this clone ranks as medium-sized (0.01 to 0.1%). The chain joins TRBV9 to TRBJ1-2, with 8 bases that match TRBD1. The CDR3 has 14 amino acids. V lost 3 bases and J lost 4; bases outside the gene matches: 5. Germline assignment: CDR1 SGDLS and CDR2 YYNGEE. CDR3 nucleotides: TGTGCCAGCAGCGCGGGACAGGCGGGCTATGGCTACACCTTC. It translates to CASSAGQAGYGYTF. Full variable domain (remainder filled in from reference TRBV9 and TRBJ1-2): DSGVTQTPKHLITATGQRVTLRCSPRSGDLSVYWYQQSLDQGLQFLIQYYNGEERAKGNILERFSAQQFPDLHSELNLSSLELGDSALYFCASSAGQAGYGYTFGSGTRLTVV.

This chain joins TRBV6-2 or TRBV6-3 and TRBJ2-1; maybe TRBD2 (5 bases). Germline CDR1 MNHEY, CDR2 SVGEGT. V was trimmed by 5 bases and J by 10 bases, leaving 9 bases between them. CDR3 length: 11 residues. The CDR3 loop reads CASSPKREQFF. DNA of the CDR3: TGTGCCAGCAGTCCCAAGCGGGAGCAGTTCTTC.

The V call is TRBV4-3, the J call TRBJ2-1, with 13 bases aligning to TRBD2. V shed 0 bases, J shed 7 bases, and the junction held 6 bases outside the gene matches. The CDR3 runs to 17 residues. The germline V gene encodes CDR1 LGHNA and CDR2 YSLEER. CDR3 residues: CASSQEGSGLAGNEQFF. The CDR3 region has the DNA TGCGCCAGCAGCCAAGAGGGGTCGGGACTAGCGGGGAATGAGCAGTTCTTC.

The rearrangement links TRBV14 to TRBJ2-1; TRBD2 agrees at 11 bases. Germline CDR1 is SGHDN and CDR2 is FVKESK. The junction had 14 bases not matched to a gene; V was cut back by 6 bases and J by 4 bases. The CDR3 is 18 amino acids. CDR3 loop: CASRPRRIAGGLYNEQFF. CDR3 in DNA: TGTGCCAGCAGGCCCCGACGTATAGCGGGAGGGCTATACAATGAGCAGTTCTTC.